This TCR beta chain is from a study of blood T cell repertoires in COVID-19 (dated by TCRdb to 2019 to 2021). Turning to the overall study: Samples from collaborators originated in the United States, Italy and Spain and spanned both the acute and convalescent phases of COVID-19. The material from the prospective study consisted of cDNA or gDNA derived from T cells, B-cell-depleted T cells, or PBMCs. The repertoires were made available in a free public database intended to serve as a resource for research on the immune response to SARS-CoV-2. Where available, HLA class I and class II types were taken from metadata supplied by the sample provider and were not determined by assay-based typing. Subjects who had been exposed to COVID-19, were actively infected with it, or had recovered from it provided the deeply sampled blood TCRbeta repertoires that made up the dataset. Samples came from the ongoing ImmuneRACE study (first 160 participants) plus 1,254 subjects from 6 global collaborators. Nearly every sample came with metadata listing a de-identified subject ID, COVID-19 status, age in years and sex.

TCRbeta CDR3 regions were amplified from genomic DNA using the immunoSEQ Assay, a bias-controlled multiplex PCR. Turning to the authors' computational methods: The number of nucleated cells in each sample was estimated by amplification of reference gene primers within the assay. To quantify the absolute abundance of each unique TCRbeta CDR3 rearrangement, sequence reads were collapsed and filtered. For each sample, productive Simpson clonality was calculated as the square root of Simpson's diversity index over productive rearrangements. Held by TCRdb, this immuneACCESS table contains in-frame sequences only and omits some clones. Under half of the omission traces to an unresolved V gene where checked; the cause of the rest is unknown. V and J calls and clone size are those listed in that table; D and trimming were worked out from the DNA. The sample table lists 200,000 to 250,000 clones, 85% to 90% of them with a count of one. Together, the top ten hold nearly 4.5% of the sample.

Whole blood was collected in K2EDTA tubes by collaborating institutions according to the institutions' own protocols. For TCRbeta analysis, collaborators shipped samples as frozen whole blood, isolated PBMCs, or DNA extracted from either of those sample types. General findings and caveats noted by the study authors: The amount of clinical and demographic metadata varied by source and participant and was provided uncurated.

V was cut back by 0 bases and J by 6 bases, leaving a gap of 6 bases between them. The CDR3 sequence holds 12 residues, the cysteine and phenylalanine included. Only the CDR3 DNA is retained, 36 bases long and in frame from the first base. As encoded in the germline V gene, CDR1 is KGHSH while CDR2 is LQKENI. Notes on this clone: This receptor's antigen is unknown. One base away there is no much larger clone; base qualities are not given.

The V and J genes are TRBV18 and TRBJ2-7; possibly the D gene is TRBD1, per 6 matching bases. This TCR was recovered from a man in his fifties or sixties with acute or convalescent COVID-19. Sequenced material: peripheral blood. This receptor has the CDR3 CASSPPGAEQYF. The bases read TGTGCCAGCTCACCACCGGGGGCCGAGCAGTACTTC. Joined to the reference TRBV18 and TRBJ2-7 proteins, this CDR3 gives the full variable domain: NAGVMQNPRHLVRRRGQEARLRCSPMKGHSHVYWYRQLPEEGLKFMVYLQKENIIDESGMPKERFSAEFPKEGPSILRIQQVVRGDSAAYFCASSPPGAEQYFGPGTRLTVT.